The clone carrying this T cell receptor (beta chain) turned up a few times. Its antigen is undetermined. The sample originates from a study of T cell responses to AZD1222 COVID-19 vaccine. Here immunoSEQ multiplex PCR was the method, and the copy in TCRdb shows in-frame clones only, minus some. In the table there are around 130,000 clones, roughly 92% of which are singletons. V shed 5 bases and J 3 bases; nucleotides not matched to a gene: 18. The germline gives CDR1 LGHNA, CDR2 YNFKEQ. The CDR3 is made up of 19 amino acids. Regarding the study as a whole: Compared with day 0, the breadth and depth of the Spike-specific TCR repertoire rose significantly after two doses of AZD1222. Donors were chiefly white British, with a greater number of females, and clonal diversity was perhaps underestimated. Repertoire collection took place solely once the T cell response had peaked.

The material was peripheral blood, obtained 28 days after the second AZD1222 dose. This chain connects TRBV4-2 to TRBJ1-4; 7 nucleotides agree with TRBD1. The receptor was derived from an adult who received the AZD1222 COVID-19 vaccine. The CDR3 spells CASSWDSSLSVGANEKLFF. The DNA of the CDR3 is TGTGCCAGCAGCTGGGACAGCAGTCTATCGGTGGGGGCTAATGAAAAACTGTTTTTT.